These T cell receptor beta chains were read from a single sample in a study of memory CD4+ T cells and cytomegalovirus serostatus. Libraries were prepared by immunoSEQ multiplex PCR; TCRdb keeps only in-frame clonotypes and omits some of them. Altogether over 65,000 clones are present, about 78% being singletons, with the ten largest covering approximately 4.5%. Sequenced input: memory CD4+ T cells from blood. Source of these receptors: an adult in good health and CMV-seropositive. CDR3s include the opening cysteine and the closing phenylalanine or tryptophan. A D gene is named only where the DNA matches it firmly. The size of a clone is reported for some rows only, either as once, few or many, or as a class for expanded clones.

v_call: TRBV14
clone_size: .
d_call: TRBD1
j_call: TRBJ2-7
cdr3_nt: TGTGCCAGCAGCCAAGATGTTCGACAGGGGGGCCAAGGCGAGCAGTACTTC
cdr3_aa: CASSQDVRQGGQGEQYF

v_call: TRBV4-1
clone_size: .
d_call: TRBD1
j_call: TRBJ1-1
cdr3_nt: TGCGCCAGCAGCCAAGATAGATCAGGGGGCATGGCTGAAGCTTTCTTT
cdr3_aa: CASSQDRSGGMAEAFF

v_call: TRBV7-8
clone_size: .
d_call: .
j_call: TRBJ1-5
cdr3_nt: TGTGCCAGCAGCCCGAAAATGGGCCGTAATACTGGTAGCAATCAGCCCCAGCATTTT
cdr3_aa: CASSPKMGRNTGSNQPQHF

v_call: TRBV7-9
clone_size: .
d_call: .
j_call: TRBJ1-1
cdr3_nt: TGTGCCAGCAGCTTAGGTCCGGGGGCGGTGAGCACTGAAGCTTTCTTT
cdr3_aa: CASSLGPGAVSTEAFF

v_call: TRBV28
clone_size: .
d_call: .
j_call: TRBJ2-3
cdr3_nt: TGTGGTCCTGTGGGCGGGACCCCTAGCACAGATACGCAGTATTTT
cdr3_aa: CGPVGGTPSTDTQYF

v_call: TRBV7-3
clone_size: few
d_call: .
j_call: TRBJ2-3
cdr3_nt: TGTGCCAGCAGCCGCAAGGAGGGAGCTCGCACAGATACGCAGTATTTT
cdr3_aa: CASSRKEGARTDTQYF

v_call: TRBV28
clone_size: .
d_call: TRBD2
j_call: TRBJ2-3
cdr3_nt: TGTGCCAGCCGGTCGAACCGGGGGGGGACAGATACGCAGTATTTT
cdr3_aa: CASRSNRGGTDTQYF

v_call: TRBV30
clone_size: .
d_call: .
j_call: TRBJ1-2
cdr3_nt: TGTGCCTGGAGTGTCCGGGTCCGACGCTATGGCTACACCTTC
cdr3_aa: CAWSVRVRRYGYTF

v_call: TRBV7-2
clone_size: .
d_call: .
j_call: TRBJ1-1
cdr3_nt: TGTGCCAGCAGTTTAACCGTGGACACTGAAGCTTTCTTT
cdr3_aa: CASSLTVDTEAFF

v_call: TRBV30
clone_size: .
d_call: .
j_call: TRBJ1-4
cdr3_nt: TGTGCTGGGGGTAGCGCCCGTGAAAAACTGTTTTTT
cdr3_aa: CAGGSAREKLFF

v_call: TRBV10-1
clone_size: .
d_call: .
j_call: TRBJ1-2
cdr3_nt: TGCGCCGGCCCGAGGACAGAAGATGGCTACACCTTC
cdr3_aa: CAGPRTEDGYTF

v_call: TRBV15
clone_size: .
d_call: TRBD2
j_call: TRBJ2-5
cdr3_nt: TGTGCCACCAGCCGGGGGGGGACTAGCGGGGGAGTCCAAGAGACCCAGTACTTC
cdr3_aa: CATSRGGTSGGVQETQYF

v_call: TRBV21-1
clone_size: few
d_call: .
j_call: TRBJ2-3
cdr3_nt: TGTGCCAGCAGCTCCAAAGAGGAGGGGCCGCCGGGGTATTGCACAGATACGCAGTATTTT
cdr3_aa: CASSSKEEGPPGYCTDTQYF

v_call: TRBV6-5
clone_size: .
d_call: .
j_call: TRBJ2-7
cdr3_nt: TGTGCCAGCAGCTCGGACCGGCCGCCCTACGAGCAGTACTTC
cdr3_aa: CASSSDRPPYEQYF

v_call: TRBV28
clone_size: .
d_call: .
j_call: TRBJ1-5
cdr3_nt: TGTGCCAGCAGTTTTCGAACAGGGCGGAAAGGCAATCAGCCCCAGCATTTT
cdr3_aa: CASSFRTGRKGNQPQHF

v_call: TRBV29-1
clone_size: .
d_call: .
j_call: TRBJ2-7
cdr3_nt: TGCAGCGTTGGGGAAGAAGAGTACGAGCAGTACTTC
cdr3_aa: CSVGEEEYEQYF

v_call: TRBV18
clone_size: once
d_call: TRBD1
j_call: TRBJ1-5
cdr3_nt: TGTGCCAGCTCACGACAGGGGTTCGGCAATCAGCCCCAGCATTTT
cdr3_aa: CASSRQGFGNQPQHF

v_call: TRBV6-5
clone_size: few
d_call: .
j_call: TRBJ1-2
cdr3_nt: TGTGCCAGCACGGCCGGGACCCACGGCCGCTACACCTTC
cdr3_aa: CASTAGTHGRYTF

v_call: TRBV7-2
clone_size: .
d_call: .
j_call: TRBJ1-4
cdr3_nt: TGTGCCAGCAGCTTAGCAGGAAATGAAAAACTGTTTTTT
cdr3_aa: CASSLAGNEKLFF

v_call: TRBV28
clone_size: .
d_call: .
j_call: TRBJ1-1
cdr3_nt: TGTGCCAGCAGTTTACCTCCATCGAGGGGGGGGAACACTGAAGCTTTCTTT
cdr3_aa: CASSLPPSRGGNTEAFF

v_call: TRBV28
clone_size: few
d_call: TRBD1
j_call: TRBJ1-1
cdr3_nt: TGTGCCATCCTCACCCGGGACAGGCTGTACGCTTTCTTT
cdr3_aa: CAILTRDRLYAFF

v_call: TRBV7-2
clone_size: .
d_call: TRBD1
j_call: TRBJ1-2
cdr3_nt: TGTGCCAGCAGCCCGGACAGGGGGGGAGGCTACACCTTC
cdr3_aa: CASSPDRGGGYTF

v_call: TRBV4-1
clone_size: few
d_call: .
j_call: TRBJ1-3
cdr3_nt: TGCGCCAGCAGCCATGCGGTCCAGGTAGCGGGAAACACCATATATTTT
cdr3_aa: CASSHAVQVAGNTIYF

v_call: TRBV7-2
clone_size: .
d_call: .
j_call: TRBJ1-1
cdr3_nt: TGTGCCAGCACCCCACGACCGAACACTGAAGCTTTCTTT
cdr3_aa: CASTPRPNTEAFF

v_call: TRBV7-9
clone_size: few
d_call: .
j_call: TRBJ1-2
cdr3_nt: TGTGCCAGCAGTTACGGACAGTTCTATGGCTACACCTTC
cdr3_aa: CASSYGQFYGYTF